Below, one T cell receptor (beta chain) is given with its context. Its antigen is not identified. Focal radiation was given together with CTLA-4 blockade (ipilimumab) to patients with chemo-refractory metastatic non-small-cell lung cancer. Trimming removed 1 base from V and 7 bases from J, with 11 bases in between. This CDR3 is 14 amino acids long. In germline, CDR1 is SNHLY, CDR2 FYNNEI. These data are taken from a study of radiotherapy plus CTLA-4 blockade in lung cancer. Study findings and constraints: After radiotherapy and ipilimumab, tumor-derived clones expanded in peripheral blood.

The assay was immunoSEQ multiplex PCR, and TCRdb's table has in-frame clones only and misses some. The data hold 95,000 to 150,000 clones, with approximately 90% observed a single time. The chain is built from TRBV2 and TRBJ1-5; D might be TRBD1 (5 bases). Source: peripheral blood, taken from a patient treated with radiotherapy plus ipilimumab. This clonotype originated in a human donor with non-small cell lung cancer that progressed on radiotherapy plus ipilimumab. The CDR3 sequence: CASSEGQGWQPQHF. CDR3 in DNA: TGTGCCAGCAGTGAAGGGCAGGGATGGCAGCCCCAGCATTTT.